The clone carrying this T cell receptor (beta chain) was seen a few times. Its antigen is not identified. The data belong to a study of post-analysis software for immune sequencing data. cDNA libraries for TCR beta contained unique molecular identifiers. Researchers reported approximately 500,000 cDNA molecules coming from approximately 0.91 to 9.4 million T cells. A single record per CDR3 protein comes from TCRdb applying MiXCR to the PCR reads. The sample records 180,000 or so distinct CDR3 sequences, around 29% being singletons. Study-level points and caveats: Higher frequency in patients than in controls was seen for roughly five TRBV segments, with TRBV5-6, TRBV5-1 and TRBV20-1 among them.

The V gene's germline CDR1 is LGHDT and CDR2 YNNKEL (reference sequence). The ends were cut back, 4 bases at V and 0 bases at J, with 13 bases in the middle. The CDR3 length is 16 residues. The source is a girl aged 2 to 17 with multiple sclerosis. The specimen was blood. The chain has TRBV3-1 and TRBJ2-1; tentatively, D is TRBD2 (5 bases). CDR3 DNA: TGTGCCAGCAGCCCCCTCGGAGACTACTCCTACAATGAGCAGTTCTTC. As protein: CASSPLGDYSYNEQFF.